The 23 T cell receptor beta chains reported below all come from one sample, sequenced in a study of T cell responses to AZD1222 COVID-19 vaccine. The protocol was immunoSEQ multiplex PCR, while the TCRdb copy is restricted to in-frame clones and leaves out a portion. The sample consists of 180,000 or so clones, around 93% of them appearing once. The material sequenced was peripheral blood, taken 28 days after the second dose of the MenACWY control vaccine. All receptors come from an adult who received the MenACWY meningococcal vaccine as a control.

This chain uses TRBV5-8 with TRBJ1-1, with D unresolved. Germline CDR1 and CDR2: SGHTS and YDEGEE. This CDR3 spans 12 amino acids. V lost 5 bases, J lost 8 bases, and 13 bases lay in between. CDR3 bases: TGTGCCAGCAGGCGGACCGGGAGAGAAGCTTTCTTT. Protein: CASRRTGREAFF. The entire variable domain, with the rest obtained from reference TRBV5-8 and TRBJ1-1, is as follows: EAGVTQSPTHLIKTRGQQATLRCSPISGHTSVYWYQQALGLGLQFLLWYDEGEERNRGNFPPRFSGRQFPNYSSELNVNALELEDSALYLCASRRTGREAFFGQGTRLTVV.

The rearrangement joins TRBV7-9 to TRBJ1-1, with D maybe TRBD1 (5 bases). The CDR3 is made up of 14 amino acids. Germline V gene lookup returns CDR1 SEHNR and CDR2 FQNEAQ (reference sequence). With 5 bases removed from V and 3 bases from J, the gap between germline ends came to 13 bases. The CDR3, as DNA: TGTGCCAGCAGCCCCCTGGGGCAATACACTGAAGCTTTCTTT. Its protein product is CASSPLGQYTEAFF.

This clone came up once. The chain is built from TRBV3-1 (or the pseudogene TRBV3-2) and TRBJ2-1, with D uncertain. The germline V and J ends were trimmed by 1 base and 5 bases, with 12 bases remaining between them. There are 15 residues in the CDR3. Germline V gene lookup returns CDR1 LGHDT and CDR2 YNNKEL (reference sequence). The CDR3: CASSQVMVSNNEQFF. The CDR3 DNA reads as TGTGCCAGCAGCCAAGTCATGGTTTCCAACAATGAGCAGTTCTTC.

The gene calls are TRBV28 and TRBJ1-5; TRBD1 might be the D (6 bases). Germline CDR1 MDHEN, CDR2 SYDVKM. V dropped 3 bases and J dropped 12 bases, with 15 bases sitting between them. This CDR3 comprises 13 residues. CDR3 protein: CASSFRNRAVQHF. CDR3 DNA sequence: TGTGCCAGCAGTTTTAGGAACAGGGCCGTCCAGCATTTT.

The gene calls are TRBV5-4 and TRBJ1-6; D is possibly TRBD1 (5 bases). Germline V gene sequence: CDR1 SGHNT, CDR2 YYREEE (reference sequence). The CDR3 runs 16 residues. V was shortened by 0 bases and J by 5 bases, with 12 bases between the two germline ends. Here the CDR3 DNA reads TGTGCCAGCAGCTTGGGGGCCAGGGTCGATAATTCACCCCTCCACTTT. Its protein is CASSLGARVDNSPLHF.

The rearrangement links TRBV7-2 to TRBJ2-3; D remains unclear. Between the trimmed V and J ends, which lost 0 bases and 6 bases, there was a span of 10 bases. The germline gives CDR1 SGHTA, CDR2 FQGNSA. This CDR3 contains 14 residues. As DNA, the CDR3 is TGTGCCAGCAGCTTAGCCAGTTGGGCGGATACGCAGTATTTT. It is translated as CASSLASWADTQYF.

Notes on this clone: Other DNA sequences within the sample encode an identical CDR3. The CDR3 DNA sequence: TGTGCCAGCAGTTACCTGCAGGGGAACACTGAAGCTTTCTTT. Translation: CASSYLQGNTEAFF. The rearrangement links TRBV6-5 to TRBJ1-1; maybe TRBD1 (5 bases). V dropped 2 bases and J dropped 1 base, with 8 bases sitting between them. Germline V gene lookup returns CDR1 MNHEY and CDR2 SVGAGI. The length of the CDR3 is 14 residues.

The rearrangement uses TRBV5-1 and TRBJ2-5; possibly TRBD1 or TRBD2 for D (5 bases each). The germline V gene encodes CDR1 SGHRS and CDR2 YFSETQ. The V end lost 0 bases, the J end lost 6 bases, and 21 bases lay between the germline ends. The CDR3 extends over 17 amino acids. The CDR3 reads CASSLGGLSAGQKTQYF. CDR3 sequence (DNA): TGCGCCAGCAGCTTGGGGGGGTTGAGCGCCGGGCAAAAGACCCAGTACTTC.

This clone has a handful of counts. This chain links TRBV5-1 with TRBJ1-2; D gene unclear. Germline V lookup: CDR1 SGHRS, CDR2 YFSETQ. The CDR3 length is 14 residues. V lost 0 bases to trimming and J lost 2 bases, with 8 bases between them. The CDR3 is CASSLGHLNYGYTF. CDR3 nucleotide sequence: TGCGCCAGCAGCTTGGGGCATCTCAACTATGGCTACACCTTC.

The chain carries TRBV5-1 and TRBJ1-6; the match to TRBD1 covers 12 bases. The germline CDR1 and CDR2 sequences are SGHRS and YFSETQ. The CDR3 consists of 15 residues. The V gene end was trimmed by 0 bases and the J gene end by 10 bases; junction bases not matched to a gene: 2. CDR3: CASSLGGQGASPLHF. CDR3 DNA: TGCGCCAGCAGCTTGGGGGGACAGGGGGCCTCACCCCTCCACTTT. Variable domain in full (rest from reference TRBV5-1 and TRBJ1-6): KAGVTQTPRYLIKTRGQQVTLSCSPISGHRSVSWYQQTPGQGLQFLFEYFSETQRNKGNFPGRFSGRQFSNSRSEMNVSTLELGDSALYLCASSLGGQGASPLHFGNGTRLTVT.

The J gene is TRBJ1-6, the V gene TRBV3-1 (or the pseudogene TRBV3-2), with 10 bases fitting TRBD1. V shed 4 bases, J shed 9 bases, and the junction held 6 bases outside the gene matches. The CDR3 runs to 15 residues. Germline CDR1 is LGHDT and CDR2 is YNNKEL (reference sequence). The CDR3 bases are TGTGCCAGCAGCCCCGGGGACAGGGGTCCTTCACCCCTCCACTTT. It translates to CASSPGDRGPSPLHF.

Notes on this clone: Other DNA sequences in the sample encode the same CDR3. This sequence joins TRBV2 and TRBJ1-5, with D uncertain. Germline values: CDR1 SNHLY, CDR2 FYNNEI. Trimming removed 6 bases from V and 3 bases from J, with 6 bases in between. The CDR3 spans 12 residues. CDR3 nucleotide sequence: TGTGCCAGCAGCGGAAACAATCAGCCCCAGCATTTT. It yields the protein CASSGNNQPQHF.

The CDR3 spells CASSQDNGGRGYTF. Here the CDR3 DNA reads TGTGCCAGCAGCCAAGATAACGGAGGCCGTGGCTACACCTTC. The chain carries TRBV3-1 (or the pseudogene TRBV3-2) and TRBJ1-2; no firm D call. Trimming pared 0 bases from V and 7 bases from J, leaving 12 bases between. Per the germline V gene, CDR1 is LGHDT and CDR2 is YNNKEL (reference sequence). The CDR3 loop spans 14 amino acids.

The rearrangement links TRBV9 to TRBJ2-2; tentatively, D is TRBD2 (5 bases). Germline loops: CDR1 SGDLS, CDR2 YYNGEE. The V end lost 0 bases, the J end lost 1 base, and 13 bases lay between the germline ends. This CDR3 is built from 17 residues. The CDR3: CASSVAGSARNTGELFF. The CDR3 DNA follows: TGTGCCAGCAGCGTAGCTGGGAGCGCCAGGAACACCGGGGAGCTGTTTTTT.

CDR3 residues: CAWTPPYEQYF. The CDR3, as DNA: TGTGCCTGGACCCCCCCCTACGAGCAGTACTTC. The chain has TRBV30 and TRBJ2-7; no reliable D call. Germline CDR1 is GTSNPN and CDR2 is SVGIG (reference sequence). The CDR3 consists of 11 residues. V lost 4 bases to trimming and J lost 2 bases, with 6 bases between them.

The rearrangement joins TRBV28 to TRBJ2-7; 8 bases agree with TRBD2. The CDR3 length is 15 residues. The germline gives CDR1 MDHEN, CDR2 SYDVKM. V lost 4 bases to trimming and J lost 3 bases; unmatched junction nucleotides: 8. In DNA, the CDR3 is TGTGCCAGCAGTTCCACTAGCGGATTGATCTACGAGCAGTACTTC. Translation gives CASSSTSGLIYEQYF.

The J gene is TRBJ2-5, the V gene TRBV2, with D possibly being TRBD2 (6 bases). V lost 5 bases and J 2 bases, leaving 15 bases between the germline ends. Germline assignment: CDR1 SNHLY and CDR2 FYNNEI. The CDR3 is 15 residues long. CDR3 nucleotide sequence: TGTGCCAGCAGTCCATCGGGGGTTCGGCAAGAGACCCAGTACTTC. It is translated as CASSPSGVRQETQYF.

DNA of the CDR3: TGTGCCAGCACCCAAGGGGGGGGGAACTATGGCTACACCTTC. The encoded protein is CASTQGGGNYGYTF. The J gene is TRBJ1-2, the V gene TRBV28, with a tentative D call TRBD1 (6 bases). Trimming took off 7 bases at V and 2 bases at J, with 14 bases between the two ends. In germline, CDR1 is MDHEN, CDR2 SYDVKM. This CDR3 has 14 amino acids.

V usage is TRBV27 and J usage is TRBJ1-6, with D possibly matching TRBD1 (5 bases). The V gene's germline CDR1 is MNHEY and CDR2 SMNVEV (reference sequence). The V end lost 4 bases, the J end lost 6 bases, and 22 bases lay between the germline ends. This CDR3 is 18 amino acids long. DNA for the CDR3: TGTGCCAGCAGTTCCCGAATCGCCCGGACACATCCTAATTCACCCCTCCACTTT. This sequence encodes CASSSRIARTHPNSPLHF.

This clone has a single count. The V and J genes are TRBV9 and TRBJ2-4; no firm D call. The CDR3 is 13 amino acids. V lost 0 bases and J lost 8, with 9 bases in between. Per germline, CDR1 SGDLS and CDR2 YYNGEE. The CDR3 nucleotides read TGTGCCAGCAGCGTAGAGTGGAGAGACATTCAGTACTTC. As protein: CASSVEWRDIQYF.

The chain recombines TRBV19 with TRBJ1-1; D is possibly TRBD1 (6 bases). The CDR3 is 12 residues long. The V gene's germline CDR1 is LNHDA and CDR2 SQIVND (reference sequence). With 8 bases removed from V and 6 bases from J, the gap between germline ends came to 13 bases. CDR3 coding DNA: TGTGCCAGTGGGAGACAGGATGCTGAAGCTTTCTTT. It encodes CASGRQDAEAFF.

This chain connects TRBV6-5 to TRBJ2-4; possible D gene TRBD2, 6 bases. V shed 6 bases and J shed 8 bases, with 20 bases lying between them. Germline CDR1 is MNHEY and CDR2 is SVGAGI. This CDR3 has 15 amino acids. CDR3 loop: CASSRGTIKNDIQYF. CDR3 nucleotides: TGTGCCAGCAGCCGCGGGACGATTAAAAACGACATTCAGTACTTC.

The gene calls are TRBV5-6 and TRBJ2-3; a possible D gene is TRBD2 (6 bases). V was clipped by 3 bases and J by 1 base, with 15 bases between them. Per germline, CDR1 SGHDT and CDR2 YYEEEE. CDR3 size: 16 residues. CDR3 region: CASSYRTTKGTDTQYF. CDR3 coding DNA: TGTGCCAGCAGCTACCGGACTACCAAGGGCACAGATACGCAGTATTTT.